This is a list of T cell receptor beta chains from one sample in a study of HIV-infected children after antiretroviral therapy interruption. TCRdb independently ran MiXCR on the 3' RACE reads; one entry per CDR3 protein. Among 90,000 or so distinct CDR3 sequences listed, 6.9% were seen once. The starting material was CD45RA+ CD4+ T cells from PBMCs, pooled from several time points, obtained from a donor given antiretroviral therapy, either interrupted or continuous. These receptors were obtained from a pool of human donors with HIV. CDR3s include the opening cysteine and the closing phenylalanine or tryptophan. A D gene is named only where the DNA matches it firmly. Not all rows give a size; the values are once, few, many and, for expanded clones, a class.

>TRBJ2-7|TRBV23-1|.|many
CASRTGYEQYF
TGCGCCAGCAGAACAGGGTACGAGCAGTACTTC
>TRBJ2-1|TRBV18|TRBD2|few
CASSSGTRLDEQFF
TGTGCCAGCTCATCCGGGACTAGGCTCGATGAGCAGTTCTTC
>TRBJ2-3|TRBV6-5|TRBD2|.
CASSTQRGAASDTQYF
TGTGCCAGCAGCACCCAGCGGGGGGCGGCCTCGGATACGCAGTATTTT
>TRBJ2-7|TRBV12-1|.|few
CASSLRDRVEQYF
TGCGCCAGCAGCTTGCGGGACAGGGTAGAACAGTACTTC
>TRBJ2-2|TRBV7-7|TRBD1|few
CASSLTGGTGELFF
TGTGCTAGCAGCTTGACAGGGGGCACCGGGGAGCTGTTTTTT
>TRBJ2-1|TRBV2|TRBD2|.
CASSDMQLAGGNEQFF
TGTGCCAGCAGTGATATGCAACTAGCGGGGGGAAATGAGCAGTTCTTC
>TRBJ2-3|TRBV29-1|.|many
CSVLWDFTDTQYF
TGCAGCGTTCTTTGGGACTTCACAGATACGCAGTATTTT
>TRBJ2-5|TRBV19|.|many
CASSIVQRQETQYF
TGTGCCAGTAGTATAGTGCAGCGACAAGAGACCCAGTACTTC
>TRBJ2-7|TRBV29-1|TRBD1|few
CSVERTGGNEQYF
TGCAGCGTTGAGAGGACAGGGGGCAACGAGCAGTACTTC
>TRBJ1-5|TRBV23-1|.|many
CARRKTYCNQPQHF
TGCGCCAGAAGGAAAACATACTGCAATCAGCCCCAGCATTTT
>TRBJ2-4|TRBV24-1|.|.
CATSDGRQGGDIQYF
TGTGCCACCAGTGACGGCCGACAGGGAGGGGACATTCAGTACTTC
>TRBJ2-5|TRBV6-2/TRBV6-3|TRBD2|.
CASSGLDQETQYF
TGTGCCAGCAGTGGACTAGACCAAGAGACCCAGTACTTC
>TRBJ2-1|TRBV14|.|few
CASSQDVGANYNEQFF
TGTGCCAGCAGCCAAGATGTGGGGGCGAATTACAATGAGCAGTTCTTC
>TRBJ2-4|TRBV7-6|TRBD2|many
CASRVAGELAKNIQYF
TGTGCCAGCAGAGTAGCGGGGGAGTTAGCCAAAAACATTCAGTACTTC
>TRBJ2-1|TRBV18|TRBD1|many
CASSPQGALGNEQFF
TGTGCCAGCTCACCACAGGGGGCGCTCGGGAATGAGCAGTTCTTC
>TRBJ1-1|TRBV10-1|TRBD1|many
CASSGGTGATEAFF
TGCGCCAGCAGTGGGGGGACAGGGGCCACTGAAGCTTTCTTT
>TRBJ2-2|TRBV10-1|.|.
CASSESPGRVFF
TGCGCCAGCAGTGAGTCGCCAGGAAGGGTGTTTTTT
>TRBJ1-5|TRBV20-1|.|many
CSARDNNQPQHF
TGCAGTGCCCGGGACAACAATCAGCCCCAGCATTTT
>TRBJ2-1|TRBV5-5|.|many
CASSKTGPYNEQFF
TGTGCCAGCAGCAAAACCGGGCCATACAATGAGCAGTTCTTC
>TRBJ2-7|TRBV23-1|.|many
CASSQLIRYGAYKIYEQYF
TGCGCCAGCAGTCAATTGATCCGATACGGGGCCTACAAGATCTACGAGCAGTACTTC
>TRBJ2-1|TRBV2|.|many
CASKLASSYNEQFF
TGTGCCAGCAAGCTAGCGAGTTCCTACAATGAGCAGTTCTTC
>TRBJ2-7|TRBV29-1|TRBD1|many
CSVEGTGKSEQYF
TGCAGCGTTGAAGGGACAGGGAAAAGCGAGCAGTACTTC
>TRBJ2-5|TRBV29-1|.|many
CSVEKGNQETQYF
TGCAGCGTTGAAAAGGGCAACCAAGAGACCCAGTACTTC
>TRBJ1-5|TRBV5-1|.|once
CASSSRSQSNQPQHF
TGCGCCAGCAGCTCAAGGAGTCAGAGCAATCAGCCCCAGCATTTT
>TRBJ2-7|TRBV7-2|.|few
CASSLLGFPLEQYF
TGTGCCAGCAGCTTATTGGGTTTCCCGCTCGAGCAGTACTTC